This TCR beta chain was recovered during a study of shared clonotypes between healthy human individuals. Study in general: There were three CD4 naive, three CD4 memory, two CD8 naive and one CD8 memory plates per donor.

Per the authors' pipeline: In the immunoSEQ data, sequences were junction-only and lacked quality scores, so filtering differed. Assay used: immunoSEQ multiplex PCR; TCRdb lists only in-frame clones, some missing. V and J calls and clone size are those listed in that table; D and trimming were worked out from the DNA. The sample includes approximately 88,000 clones, 60% to 75% of them seen just once. Donors included only healthy HIV-negative adults lacking recent acute infections or vaccinations. CD8 memory was a combination that joined CD45RO+ cells with CCR7-negative CD45RA+ TemRA cells. This CDR3 is built from 16 residues. V shed 0 bases, J shed 5 bases, and the junction held 7 bases outside the gene matches. CDR1 is SGHDT and CDR2 is YYEEEE in the germline V gene.

Sequenced material: memory CD8+ T cells sorted from blood. Subset noted: CD45RO+ cells pooled with CCR7-negative TemRA cells. The TCR originated in a man younger than 40 in good health. The chain has TRBV5-6 and TRBJ2-5; TRBD2 matches 10 bases. The CDR3 loop is CASSLGLAGEFETQYF. CDR3 DNA sequence: TGTGCCAGCAGCTTGGGGCTAGCGGGAGAGTTTGAGACCCAGTACTTC.